The TCR beta chain described here comes from a study of blood T cells in healthy people across ages. This clonotype was seen only a few times. With a J-beta primer mix and a sample-barcoded 5' primer, a second PCR ran about 7 to 11 cycles. TCRdb analysed the 5' RACE reads with MiXCR anew, one entry per CDR3 protein. The sample holds around 1.5 million distinct CDR3 sequences, almost 60% seen once. This receptor was taken from a man in his late teens or twenties in good health. Material: blood.

The CDR3 DNA follows: TGTGCCAGCAGCCAAGTTCCTCCTATTGGGGACGCATACGAGCAGTACTTC. This translates into CASSQVPPIGDAYEQYF. The V and J genes are TRBV3-1 and TRBJ2-7; D may match TRBD1 or TRBD2 (5 bases each). The V end lost 1 base, the J end lost 4 bases, and 20 bases lay between the germline ends. This CDR3 is 17 amino acids long. The germline gives CDR1 LGHDT, CDR2 YNNKEL (reference sequence).